The subject of this entry is one TCR beta chain. Here immunoSEQ multiplex PCR was the method, and the copy in TCRdb shows in-frame clones only, minus some. The sample carries fewer than 250,000 clones, over 80% recorded once. This record belongs to a study of control samples from healthy donors and cancer patients. The sequenced sample consisted of blood. The sequence was obtained from a young man in good health.

CDR3 nucleotides: TGCGCCAGCAACGGCGGGGGGAGCACAGATACGCAGTATTTT. Residues: CASNGGGSTDTQYF. The V and J genes are TRBV5-1 and TRBJ2-3; 8 bases map to TRBD2. CDR1 and CDR2 (germline): SGHRS, YFSETQ. V was clipped by 6 bases and J by 0 bases; unmatched bases: 3. This CDR3 contains 14 residues.